The 28 T cell receptor beta chains below were found in one sample sequenced in a study of T cell responses to AZD1222 COVID-19 vaccine. Only in-frame clones appear in the TCRdb table, and some are missing; sequencing was by immunoSEQ multiplex PCR. The sample shows fewer than 110,000 clones, about 85% of them seen only once. This specimen was peripheral blood, taken on day 0 of AZD1222 vaccination. The receptor source for this set is an adult in good health.

This rearrangement joins TRBV5-4 to TRBJ1-1; D unresolved. The germline V and J ends were trimmed by 0 bases and 1 base, with 10 bases remaining between them. This CDR3 region has 15 residues. CDR1 SGHNT and CDR2 YYREEE come from the germline V gene (reference sequence). CDR3 sequence reads: CASSLAGGQNTEAFF. The CDR3 DNA reads TGTGCCAGCAGCTTGGCTGGCGGTCAGAACACTGAAGCTTTCTTT.

The genes are TRBV7-9 and TRBJ1-4; maybe TRBD1 (5 bases). This CDR3 has 13 residues. Germline CDR1 SEHNR, CDR2 FQNEAQ (reference sequence). V lost 6 bases to trimming and J lost 7 bases, with 12 bases between them. CDR3 DNA sequence: TGTGCCAGCAGACCAGGGACGACTGAAAAACTGTTTTTT. It codes for CASRPGTTEKLFF.

The rearrangement links TRBV4-3 to TRBJ2-3; 9 nucleotides match TRBD2. Germline CDR1 and CDR2: LGHNA and YSLEER. Unmatched junction bases numbered 4, after V lost 0 bases and J lost 3 bases. The CDR3 is 16 residues long. The CDR3 here is CASSQDTRGGTDTQYF. The CDR3 DNA reads TGCGCCAGCAGCCAAGATACGCGGGGGGGTACAGATACGCAGTATTTT.

This clone was recorded only once. This sequence joins TRBV4-1 and TRBJ2-7; unclear D gene. The V end lost 1 base, the J end lost 0 bases, and 7 bases lay between the germline ends. The germline CDR1 and CDR2 sequences are MGHRA and YSYEKL. This CDR3 spans 14 amino acids. For the CDR3, the DNA is TGCGCCAGCAGCCAAGGTGAATTCTCCTACGAGCAGTACTTC. Translated, it gives CASSQGEFSYEQYF.

J is TRBJ2-1 and V is TRBV5-4; 7 bases agree with TRBD1. Germline-derived CDR1 and CDR2 are SGHNT and YYREEE (reference sequence). Losses at the gene ends were 4 bases for V and 10 bases for J; bases not matched to a gene: 11. This CDR3 is built from 14 residues. The CDR3 is CASSPEGARGEQFF. CDR3 sequence (DNA): TGTGCCAGCAGCCCAGAGGGGGCTAGGGGGGAGCAGTTCTTC.

The rearrangement links TRBV4-3 to TRBJ1-1; 8 bases are a match to TRBD1. This CDR3 region has 15 residues. After removal of 2 bases from V and 0 bases from J, the junction contained 2 bases not matched to a gene. In germline, CDR1 is LGHNA, CDR2 YSLEER. The chain's CDR3 is CASSQRTGLNTEAFF. CDR3 sequence (DNA): TGCGCCAGCAGCCAACGGACAGGGCTGAACACTGAAGCTTTCTTT.

V usage is TRBV11-1 and J usage is TRBJ2-3, with TRBD2 matching over 10 bases. The J segment lost 3 bases and the V segment lost 6 bases, leaving 9 bases of the junction unmatched. CDR1 is SGHAT and CDR2 is FQDESV in the germline V gene (reference sequence). CDR3 length: 16 residues. The CDR3: CASRPSGRAKTDTQYF. The CDR3 nucleotides are TGTGCCAGCAGACCCAGCGGGAGGGCCAAAACAGATACGCAGTATTTT. Full variable domain (outside the CDR3, taken from reference TRBV11-1 and TRBJ2-3): EAEVAQSPRYKITEKSQAVAFWCDPISGHATLYWYRQILGQGPELLVQFQDESVVDDSQLPKDRFSAERLKGVDSTLKIQPAELGDSAMYLCASRPSGRAKTDTQYFGPGTRLTVL.

The chain combines TRBV18 with TRBJ1-5; 7 bases line up with TRBD1. Germline V gives CDR1 KGHSH, CDR2 LQKENI. This CDR3 contains 15 residues. V lost 6 bases and J lost 2; bases outside the gene matches: 7. The CDR3 DNA is TGTGCCAGCTCTCAACAGGGGATCGGCAATCAGCCCCAGCATTTT. Residues: CASSQQGIGNQPQHF.

This rearrangement joins TRBV19 to TRBJ2-1, with TRBD2 identical over 7 bases. Per germline, CDR1 LNHDA and CDR2 SQIVND (reference sequence). J lost 4 bases, V lost 3 bases, and 3 bases had no gene match. The CDR3 is made up of 14 amino acids. The CDR3 spells CASSIPSGYNEQFF. Written as DNA, the CDR3 is TGTGCCAGTAGTATCCCTAGCGGATACAATGAGCAGTTCTTC.

V is TRBV28 and J is TRBJ2-7, with 9 bases fitting TRBD1. V was clipped by 5 bases and J by 6 bases; unmatched bases: 11. The CDR3 extends over 15 amino acids. Germline V gene lookup returns CDR1 MDHEN and CDR2 SYDVKM. The CDR3 region is CASSAYRGRLGEQYF. In DNA, the CDR3 is TGTGCCAGCAGTGCATACAGGGGGCGGTTGGGCGAGCAGTACTTC.

This clone was seen ten or more times. The sample holds other DNA sequences that translate to the same CDR3. V gene TRBV15 combines with J gene TRBJ1-2; D may be TRBD1 (5 bases). Germline assignment: CDR1 LNHNV and CDR2 YYDKDF (reference sequence). The V end was cut by 0 bases, the J end by 9 bases, with 17 bases between. This CDR3 has 15 amino acids. The CDR3 is CATSRDRGPSNRYTF. CDR3 DNA sequence: TGTGCCACCAGCAGAGATAGGGGCCCTTCTAATCGCTACACCTTC. The full variable domain, rest sourced from reference TRBV15 and TRBJ1-2, is DAMVIQNPRYQVTQFGKPVTLSCSQTLNHNVMYWYQQKSSQAPKLLFHYYDKDFNNEADTPDNFQSRRPNTSFCFLDIRSPGLGDTAMYLCATSRDRGPSNRYTFGSGTRLTVV.

The genes are TRBV30 and TRBJ1-2; D may be TRBD1 (5 bases). The CDR3 consists of 13 residues. V lost 1 base, J lost 4 bases, and 10 bases lay in between. Germline V gene sequence: CDR1 GTSNPN, CDR2 SVGIG (reference sequence). The CDR3 region is CAWSAIGGYGYTF. CDR3 DNA: TGTGCCTGGAGTGCGATCGGGGGCTATGGCTACACCTTC.

The chain uses TRBV6-2 or TRBV6-3 and TRBJ1-2; 7 bases line up with TRBD1. CDR1 is MNHEY, CDR2 SVGEGT, per germline. The J segment lost 0 bases and the V segment lost 6 bases, leaving 13 bases of the junction unmatched. The CDR3 runs to 17 residues. For the CDR3, the DNA is TGTGCCAGCAGCTTGGACAGGCTTCATGTGGCTAACTATGGCTACACCTTC. This encodes CASSLDRLHVANYGYTF.

The chain combines TRBV7-6 with TRBJ1-4; D unresolved. The CDR3 has 13 amino acids. Trimming removed 2 bases at V and 7 bases at J, with 8 bases between. CDR1 SGHVS and CDR2 FNYEAQ come from the germline V gene. CDR3 residues: CASSLNELEKLFF. Here the CDR3 DNA reads TGTGCCAGCAGCTTAAATGAGCTTGAAAAACTGTTTTTT. The variable domain in full, with the rest retrieved from reference TRBV7-6 and TRBJ1-4, is GAGVSQSPRYKVTKRGQDVALRCDPISGHVSLYWYRQALGQGPEFLTYFNYEAQQDKSGLPNDRFSAERPEGSISTLTIQRTEQRDSAMYRCASSLNELEKLFFGSGTQLSVL.

The J gene is TRBJ2-3, the V gene TRBV6-5; 12 positions match TRBD2. V was clipped by 11 bases and J by 3 bases; unmatched bases: 6. This CDR3 is 14 amino acids long. Germline-derived CDR1 and CDR2 are MNHEY and SVGAGI. The CDR3 loop reads CAGSGTSGTDTQYF. The CDR3 coding sequence is TGTGCCGGGTCCGGGACTAGCGGGACAGATACGCAGTATTTT.

The chain recombines TRBV5-4 with TRBJ1-1; D may be TRBD1 (5 bases). This CDR3 is built from 17 residues. V was trimmed by 2 bases and J by 0 bases, leaving 17 bases between them. Germline V gene lookup returns CDR1 SGHNT and CDR2 YYREEE (reference sequence). CDR3 residues: CASSFGINQGLNTEAFF. CDR3 DNA sequence: TGTGCCAGCAGCTTTGGCATAAATCAGGGTCTGAACACTGAAGCTTTCTTT. The whole variable domain, filled in from reference TRBV5-4 and TRBJ1-1, reads ETGVTQSPTHLIKTRGQQVTLRCSSQSGHNTVSWYQQALGQGPQFIFQYYREEENGRGNFPPRFSGLQFPNYSSELNVNALELDDSALYLCASSFGINQGLNTEAFFGQGTRLTVV.

This chain joins TRBV29-1 and TRBJ1-5; 7 bases align to TRBD1. The V gene end was trimmed by 7 bases and the J gene end by 4 bases; junction bases not matched to a gene: 7. Germline V gene sequence: CDR1 SQVTM, CDR2 ANQGSEA. The CDR3 contains 13 residues. CDR3 nucleotide sequence: TGCAGCGCTCGACAGGGTAGAAATCAGCCCCAGCATTTT. This translates into CSARQGRNQPQHF.

This clone was observed a single time. For the CDR3, the DNA is TGTGCCAGCAGTTTCCCCTCGCTAGCGGGGGGAGCGTCCAGGGATATAGATACGCAGTATTTT. Encoded protein: CASSFPSLAGGASRDIDTQYF. The chain uses TRBV6-2 or TRBV6-3 and TRBJ2-3; 11 bases align to TRBD2. CDR3 length: 21 residues. Germline loops: CDR1 MNHEY, CDR2 SVGEGT. Trimming cost V 4 bases and J 5 bases; bases outside gene matches: 23.

CDR3 nucleotide sequence: TGTGCCAGTAGATCTCTTCCAGGGGGGTATGGCTACACCTTC. It translates to CASRSLPGGYGYTF. This sequence joins TRBV19 and TRBJ1-2; 7 nucleotides align to TRBD1. CDR1 is LNHDA, CDR2 SQIVND, per germline (reference sequence). V gave up 6 bases and J gave up 5 bases; unmatched junction bases: 9. CDR3 length: 14 amino acids. The full variable domain, its missing parts supplied by reference TRBV19 and TRBJ1-2, is DGGITQSPKYLFRKEGQNVTLSCEQNLNHDAMYWYRQDPGQGLRLIYYSQIVNDFQKGDIAEGYSVSREKKESFPLTVTSAQKNPTAFYLCASRSLPGGYGYTFGSGTRLTVV.

The rearrangement uses TRBV27 and TRBJ1-1, with TRBD1 as a possible D gene (6 bases). Germline CDR1 reads MNHEY; CDR2 reads SMNVEV (reference sequence). V was shortened by 11 bases and J by 4 bases, with 17 bases between the two germline ends. The CDR3 covers 13 residues. CDR3 bases: TGTGCCGTCGGACCCCAGGGGTTCACTGAAGCTTTCTTT. Protein product: CAVGPQGFTEAFF.

This clone was seen just once. This chain links TRBV5-4 with TRBJ2-7; TRBD1 matches at 8 bases. The CDR3 is 16 amino acids. V lost 4 bases to trimming and J lost 0 bases; unmatched junction nucleotides: 9. Per the germline V gene, CDR1 is SGHNT and CDR2 is YYREEE (reference sequence). The CDR3 here is CASSADRERSSYEQYF. The CDR3 nucleotides are TGTGCCAGCAGCGCGGACAGGGAGAGGAGCTCCTACGAGCAGTACTTC.

The V and J genes are TRBV6-4 and TRBJ2-1; D is unresolved. Germline V lookup: CDR1 MRHNA, CDR2 SNTAGT. The ends were cut back, 0 bases at V and 10 bases at J, with 7 bases in the middle. This CDR3 comprises 12 residues. This CDR3 reads CASSDSTGEQFF. CDR3 nucleotides: TGTGCCAGCAGTGACTCGACCGGGGAGCAGTTCTTC.

The rearrangement joins TRBV5-1 to TRBJ2-3; possible D gene TRBD1, 6 bases. Trimming removed 4 bases at V and 2 bases at J, with 8 bases between. This CDR3 comprises 13 residues. Looked up from germline, CDR1 is SGHRS and CDR2 is YFSETQ. CDR3 coding DNA: TGCGCCAGCAGCCGGGACAACACAGATACGCAGTATTTT. This encodes CASSRDNTDTQYF.

The chain has TRBV6-4 and TRBJ2-2; 8 positions match TRBD2. CDR1 is MRHNA and CDR2 is SNTAGT in the germline V gene. V dropped 3 bases and J dropped 5; count of bases not matched to a gene: 5. The CDR3 runs to 15 residues. The CDR3, as DNA: TGTGCCAGCAGTGAGGCGGGAGGAGGGACCGGGGAGCTGTTTTTT. This sequence encodes CASSEAGGGTGELFF.

The genes are TRBV28 and TRBJ1-5; 7 bases are shared with TRBD1. The CDR3 has 14 residues. Unmatched junction bases numbered 8, after V lost 9 bases and J lost 3 bases. CDR1 is MDHEN and CDR2 is SYDVKM in the germline V gene. The CDR3 bases are TGTGCCAGTGTGGGAGGGGGCACCAATCAGCCCCAGCATTTT. This gives the protein CASVGGGTNQPQHF.

The chain links TRBV21-1 to TRBJ2-2; the table names TRBD2, a call not compared with the DNA. TRBV21-1 constitutes a pseudogene. The CDR3 extends over 16 amino acids. CDR3 DNA sequence: TGTGCCAGCAGCAAAGGGACTAGCGGGAACACCGGGGAGCTGTTTTTT. This sequence encodes CASSKGTSGNTGELFF.

The chain joins TRBV28 to TRBJ1-4; D ambiguous. The V end lost 5 bases, the J end lost 4 bases, and 11 bases lay between the germline ends. From germline, CDR1 is MDHEN and CDR2 SYDVKM. The CDR3 loop spans 14 amino acids. CDR3 sequence reads: CASSRSRLNEKLFF. CDR3 nucleotides: TGTGCCAGCAGTCGTAGTCGGCTTAATGAAAAACTGTTTTTT.

The rearrangement joins TRBV5-5 to TRBJ2-7; D remains ambiguous. The germline V and J ends were trimmed by 1 base and 5 bases, with 13 bases remaining between them. Germline CDR1 reads SGHKS; CDR2 reads YYEKEE (reference sequence). The CDR3 spans 14 residues. CDR3 DNA: TGTGCCAGCAGCTTGCAGAGTCGTGCGGACGAGCAGTACTTC. This sequence encodes CASSLQSRADEQYF. The complete variable domain, with remaining parts taken from reference TRBV5-5 and TRBJ2-7, reads DAGVTQSPTHLIKTRGQQVTLRCSPISGHKSVSWYQQVLGQGPQFIFQYYEKEERGRGNFPDRFSARQFPNYSSELNVNALLLGDSALYLCASSLQSRADEQYFGPGTRLTVT.